This entry concerns a single TCR beta chain. Its antigen is unknown. V lost 3 bases and J lost 13, with 12 bases in between. This CDR3 region has 11 residues. Germline CDR1 and CDR2: MDHEN and SYDVKM. The entry originates in a study of beta chain features in type 1 diabetes. Study-wide points: Shorter TCRB CDR3s, moderately but significantly so, marked every one of the four CD4+ subsets in Type 1 diabetes patients.

All of the isolated RNA was reverse transcribed, so expressed TCRB transcripts were sequenced. Sequenced by immunoSEQ multiplex PCR; TCRdb stores in-frame clones only, minus some. The profile covers 95,000 to 150,000 clones, with around 17% appearing a single time and 2% to 2.5% taken by the ten largest. Source material: central memory CD4+ T cells from blood. This clonotype originated in a man under 40 with type 1 diabetes. The chain combines TRBV28 with TRBJ1-2; D remains unclear. CDR3 DNA sequence: TGTGCCAGCAGTTTTGTTTTGACGCTCACCTTC. Its protein product is CASSFVLTLTF.